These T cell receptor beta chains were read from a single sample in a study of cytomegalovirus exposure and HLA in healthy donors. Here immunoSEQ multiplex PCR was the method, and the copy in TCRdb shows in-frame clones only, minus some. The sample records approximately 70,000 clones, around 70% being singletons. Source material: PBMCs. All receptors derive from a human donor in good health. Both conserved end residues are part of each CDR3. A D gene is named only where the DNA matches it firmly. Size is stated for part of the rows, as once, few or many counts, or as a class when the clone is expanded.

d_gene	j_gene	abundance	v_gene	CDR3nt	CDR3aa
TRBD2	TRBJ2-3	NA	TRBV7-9	TGTGCCAGCAGCCGACTAGCGGGAGACCGAGATACGCAGTATTTT	CASSRLAGDRDTQYF
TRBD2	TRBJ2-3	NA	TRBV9	TGTGCCAGCAGCCATCCTTCGGGAGGCGGCTCCACAGATACGCAGTATTTT	CASSHPSGGGSTDTQYF
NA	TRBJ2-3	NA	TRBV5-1	TGCGCCAGCAGCTTACAGGGGGGGACGACAGATACGCAGTATTTT	CASSLQGGTTDTQYF
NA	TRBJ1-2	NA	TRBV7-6	TGTGCCAGCAGCTTAGGGGGGGTGACCGGCTACACCTTC	CASSLGGVTGYTF
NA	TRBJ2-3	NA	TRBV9	TGTGCCAGCAGCGTAGTTAGCGAATCAGATACGCAGTATTTT	CASSVVSESDTQYF
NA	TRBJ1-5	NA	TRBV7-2	TGTGCCAGCAGCTTAGCGCCGGAGCCCCAGCATTTT	CASSLAPEPQHF
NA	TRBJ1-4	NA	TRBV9	TGTGCCAGCACCCCCCGGGAGGGGGAGGGTGAAAAACTGTTTTTT	CASTPREGEGEKLFF
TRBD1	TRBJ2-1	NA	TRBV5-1	TGCGCCAGCAGCCCGGGACAGTTCAAGAATGAGCAGTTCTTC	CASSPGQFKNEQFF
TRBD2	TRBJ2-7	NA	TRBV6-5	TGTGCCAGCAGTTACGGGGTTAGCGGGGGATACGAGCAGTACTTC	CASSYGVSGGYEQYF
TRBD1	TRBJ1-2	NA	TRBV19	TGTGCCACGACTAACAGGGGTAACTATGGCTACACCTTC	CATTNRGNYGYTF
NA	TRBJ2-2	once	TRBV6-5	TGTGCCAGCAGCCTCCCCAGAACCGGGGAGCTGTTTTTT	CASSLPRTGELFF